This T cell receptor (beta chain) was profiled in a study of identical twins. The germline gives CDR1 KGHDR, CDR2 SFDVKD. The V end was cut by 5 bases, the J end by 5 bases, with 11 bases between. The CDR3 extends over 14 amino acids. This clonotype was counted many times. The antigen is unknown. MiXCR, run by TCRdb on the 5' RACE reads, gives a single entry per CDR3 protein. This sample has approximately 140,000 distinct CDR3 sequences; under 4.5% occur once, and the top ten carry approximately 7.7%. Findings and caveats of the study: An excess of low generation probability was shown by twin-shared out-of-frame alpha sequences. Invariant T cells like MAIT and iNKT could partly confound the zero-insertion analyses. Models came in too low on out-of-frame TCR alpha sharing in monozygotic twins.

The sequencing sample was made of memory T cells sorted from blood. This TCR derives from a man between 18 and 35 years old in good health. The genes are TRBV24-1 and TRBJ2-2, with D uncertain. The CDR3, as DNA: TGTGCCACCAGTGGTAACCCGAGGACCGGGGAGCTGTTTTTT. This codes for CATSGNPRTGELFF.